The TCR beta chain described here comes from a study of CXCR3-negative and CXCR3-positive naive CD8 T cells. Notes on the study in general: In naive cells, CXCR3-negative and CXCR3-positive subsets had similar TRBV-TRBJ usage; memory cells differed. In both naive subsets diversity was comparably high, whereas memory CD8+ cells showed much lower diversity. Similar levels of surface CD5 were seen between naive subsets; TCR strength was inferred from TRB CDR3 properties.

UMI-labeled TRB cDNA libraries were prepared by 5' RACE. TCRdb re-called the 5' RACE reads and catalogs CDR3 proteins one per entry, DNA excluded. This listing includes approximately 52,000 distinct CDR3 sequences. Triplicates of about 300,000 cells were sorted from each CD8+ T cell subset. From germline, CDR1 is MRHNA and CDR2 SNTAGT. The CDR3 consists of 15 residues. Concerning this clonotype itself: Its antigen remains unknown.

The chain combines TRBV6-4 with TRBJ2-1; TCRdb's D call, TRBD1, is unchecked because there is no DNA. The clonotype originates from a human donor in good health. Some clones in this sample may be carry-over from other donors' samples. Sequences were obtained from memory CD8+ T cells from blood. CDR3 sequence reads: CASSDGTGPYNEQFF.